The 28 T cell receptor beta chains below were found in one sample sequenced in a study of T-cell reconstitution after alpha-beta-depleted transplantation in children. This sample's TCRbeta library carried unique molecular identifier barcodes. One entry per CDR3 protein, called by TCRdb with MiXCR from the PCR reads. This table has 600,000 to 700,000 distinct CDR3 sequences, roughly 17% appearing once. Here the sequenced sample was PBMCs from the stem cell graft donor, taken from the stem cell graft. Receptors were obtained from a human donor who donated a stem cell graft to a child with acute myeloid leukemia.

CDR3 amino acids: CSVEEGQSSNQPQHF. The CDR3 nucleotides read TGCAGCGTTGAAGAAGGCCAGTCTAGCAATCAGCCCCAGCATTTT. This chain connects TRBV29-1 to TRBJ1-5; no clear D gene. The CDR3 contains 15 residues. V was shortened by 0 bases and J by 0 bases, with 9 bases between the two germline ends. Germline V gene data show CDR1 as SQVTM and CDR2 as ANQGSEA.

This clonotype was counted at least ten times. The J gene is TRBJ2-3, the V gene TRBV20-1, with 8 bases aligning to TRBD2. CDR3 length: 14 residues. Germline values: CDR1 DFQATT, CDR2 SNEGSKA (reference sequence). Trimming at V came to 6 bases and at J to 3 bases, leaving 8 bases not matched to a gene. As DNA, the CDR3 is TGCAGTGCGCTTTTCGCGGGGGGAACAGATACGCAGTATTTT. Encoded protein: CSALFAGGTDTQYF.

This sequence joins TRBV12-3 or TRBV12-4 and TRBJ1-1; D not resolved. CDR3 size: 14 residues. Trimming left V 8 bases short and J 5 bases short, with 18 bases between. The chain's CDR3 is CASAQWEGMTEAFF. CDR3 DNA: TGTGCCAGCGCCCAGTGGGAGGGTATGACTGAAGCTTTCTTT.

The chain joins TRBV12-3 or TRBV12-4 to TRBJ1-1, with TRBD1 as a possible D gene (5 bases). CDR3 length: 15 amino acids. Trimming stripped 0 bases from V and 1 base from J, with 9 bases between. The CDR3 DNA sequence: TGTGCCAGCAGTTTAGCGCTGCAGGGGAACACTGAAGCTTTCTTT. The encoded protein is CASSLALQGNTEAFF.

The chain carries TRBV19 and TRBJ2-3, with a weak D call TRBD1 (6 bases). V gave up 3 bases and J gave up 0 bases, with 16 bases separating them. The CDR3 loop spans 17 amino acids. CDR1 and CDR2 (germline): LNHDA, SQIVND (reference sequence). In DNA form, the CDR3 reads TGTGCCAGTAGTATTTCCCGAGGACAGCCGAGCACAGATACGCAGTATTTT. Encoded protein: CASSISRGQPSTDTQYF.

J is TRBJ2-3 and V is TRBV7-8, with no clear D. V was shortened by 4 bases and J by 2 bases, with 10 bases between the two germline ends. The germline CDR1 and CDR2 sequences are SGHVS and FQNEAQ. The CDR3 covers 14 residues. DNA of the CDR3: TGTGCCAGCAGCTCAAGAATATACACAGATACGCAGTATTTT. It is translated as CASSSRIYTDTQYF.

The gene calls are TRBV11-2 and TRBJ2-7; no clear D. Germline loops: CDR1 SGHAT, CDR2 FQNNGV. This CDR3 is built from 12 residues. V was trimmed by 6 bases and J by 4 bases, leaving 10 bases between them. Written as DNA, the CDR3 is TGTGCCAGCAGAAAAAACGAATACGAGCAGTACTTC. Amino acids: CASRKNEYEQYF.

In its sample, this clonotype was seen a few times. The rearrangement uses TRBV11-2 and TRBJ2-4; TRBD1 aligns across 8 bases. The CDR3 extends over 17 amino acids. Germline V gene sequence: CDR1 SGHAT, CDR2 FQNNGV. The V gene end was trimmed by 7 bases and the J gene end by 0 bases; junction bases not matched to a gene: 11. The CDR3 sequence is CASTHDRGGGAKNIQYF. The CDR3 DNA reads TGTGCCAGCACCCACGACAGGGGTGGAGGAGCCAAAAACATTCAGTACTTC.

In its sample, this clonotype was seen many times. The gene calls are TRBV7-2 and TRBJ2-4, with D possibly matching TRBD2 (5 bases). The CDR3 extends over 14 amino acids. Trimming removed 5 bases from V and 6 bases from J, with 14 bases in between. Germline lookup yields CDR1 SGHTA and CDR2 FQGNSA. The DNA of the CDR3 is TGTGCCAGCAGCACCCCGAGGGCCGGAAACATTCAGTACTTC. The encoded protein is CASSTPRAGNIQYF.

This clonotype came up many times. V and J are TRBV6-1 and TRBJ2-1, with a weak D call TRBD2 (6 bases). This CDR3 region has 17 residues. The V gene lost 6 bases and the J gene lost 0 bases, with 18 bases spanning the gap. Germline loops: CDR1 MNHNS, CDR2 SASEGT. The CDR3 nucleotides read TGTGCCAGCAGCGACGGGTTCCGGGACTCCTCCTACAATGAGCAGTTCTTC. This gives the protein CASSDGFRDSSYNEQFF.

The gene calls are TRBV6-1 and TRBJ2-1; 8 bases are shared with TRBD1. From germline, CDR1 is MNHNS and CDR2 SASEGT. There are 15 residues in the CDR3. V shed 2 bases and J 4 bases; nucleotides not matched to a gene: 4. CDR3 sequence reads: CASSERQGRYNEQFF. CDR3 DNA sequence: TGTGCCAGCAGTGAAAGACAGGGGAGGTACAATGAGCAGTTCTTC.

The J gene is TRBJ1-2, the V gene TRBV29-1, with 7 bases matching TRBD1. J lost 5 bases, V lost 7 bases, and 4 bases had no gene match. CDR1 and CDR2 from the germline V gene are SQVTM and ANQGSEA. This CDR3 region has 11 residues. The CDR3 loop reads CSATGEYGYTF. The CDR3 DNA sequence: TGCAGCGCTACAGGGGAGTATGGCTACACCTTC.

V is TRBV19 and J is TRBJ2-2, with 8 positions matching TRBD1. This CDR3 has 19 amino acids. Per germline, CDR1 LNHDA and CDR2 SQIVND (reference sequence). V lost 7 bases to trimming and J lost 0 bases; unmatched junction nucleotides: 16. The CDR3 DNA reads as TGTGCCAGTAAGGCGGTATGGAGCAGGGGGCCCTCGAACACCGGGGAGCTGTTTTTT. Protein: CASKAVWSRGPSNTGELFF.

The rearrangement joins TRBV7-2 to TRBJ1-2; D uncertain. Between the trimmed V and J ends, which lost 1 base and 0 bases, there was a span of 9 bases. Germline CDR1 is SGHTA and CDR2 is FQGNSA. This CDR3 has 15 residues. CDR3 residues: CASSLEWQPNYGYTF. Written as DNA, the CDR3 is TGTGCCAGCAGCTTAGAGTGGCAGCCTAACTATGGCTACACCTTC.

Ten or more counts support this clonotype. The V gene is TRBV25-1, the J gene TRBJ2-3; D call uncertain. Germline loops: CDR1 MGHDK, CDR2 SYGVNS. The CDR3 runs 15 residues. Trimming shortened V by 0 bases and J by 5 bases, and 12 bases separated the two germline ends. CDR3: CASSEYMGDLDTQYF. DNA of the CDR3: TGTGCCAGCAGTGAATATATGGGTGACCTAGATACGCAGTATTTT.

The chain is built from TRBV12-3 or TRBV12-4 and TRBJ2-5; D possibly corresponds to TRBD2 (5 bases). The V and J ends lost 4 bases and 5 bases respectively, with 11 bases between them. The CDR3 is 13 amino acids. The CDR3 protein is CASSSSWEETQYF. The CDR3 DNA is TGTGCCAGCAGTTCTAGCTGGGAGGAGACCCAGTACTTC.

This sequence joins TRBV29-1 and TRBJ1-4; D ambiguous. This CDR3 is 12 amino acids long. Germline V gene sequence: CDR1 SQVTM, CDR2 ANQGSEA. V lost 4 bases, J lost 5 bases, and 8 bases lay in between. The CDR3 protein is CSVVVRNEKLFF. The CDR3 nucleotides read TGCAGCGTTGTAGTGCGAAATGAAAAACTGTTTTTT.

The table lists this clonotype with a few counts. The chain combines TRBV7-9 with TRBJ2-1, with TRBD2 identical over 8 bases. Per germline, CDR1 SEHNR and CDR2 FQNEAQ (reference sequence). V gave up 7 bases and J gave up 8 bases; unmatched junction bases: 13. The CDR3 extends over 15 amino acids. The CDR3 DNA is TGTGCCAGCACCCTCAGCGGGGGCAGAGGGGATGAGCAGTTCTTC. Its protein is CASTLSGGRGDEQFF.

This clonotype was detected only a few times. The gene calls are TRBV4-3 and TRBJ1-2; the D gene is possibly TRBD1 (6 bases). V lost 1 base, J lost 2 bases, and 8 bases lay in between. Per the germline V gene, CDR1 is LGHNA and CDR2 is YSLEER. CDR3 length equals 14 residues. The CDR3 region has the DNA TGCGCCAGCAGCCAAGGGACAGAAAACTATGGCTACACCTTC. Its translation: CASSQGTENYGYTF.

This clonotype was observed a few times. This rearrangement joins TRBV7-6 to TRBJ1-6; weak D call: TRBD1 (5 bases). This CDR3 comprises 14 residues. CDR1 is SGHVS, CDR2 FNYEAQ, per germline. Between the trimmed V and J ends, which lost 4 bases and 9 bases, there was a span of 13 bases. The CDR3 bases are TGTGCCAGCAGCTGGGCCGGGGCTCGTTCACCCCTCCACTTT. Protein product: CASSWAGARSPLHF.

This clonotype has a handful of counts. V gene TRBV4-1 combines with J gene TRBJ1-3, with unresolved D. The germline gives CDR1 MGHRA, CDR2 YSYEKL. Between the trimmed V and J ends, which lost 4 bases and 0 bases, there was a span of 10 bases. This CDR3 is 15 amino acids long. CDR3 nucleotides: TGCGCCAGCAGCCCCGCCCAGCCCTCTGGAAACACCATATATTTT. Amino acids: CASSPAQPSGNTIYF.

This clonotype was counted at least ten times. Since no conserved phenylalanine or tryptophan closes the CDR3, a read error is the likely cause. No DNA is shown, since the ends of the CDR3 on it are uncertain; the CDR3 is the one TCRdb lists. This sequence joins TRBV28 and TRBJ2-7; the table's D call, TRBD1, was not checked against the DNA. The CDR3 numbers 9 amino acids, ends counted. Germline V gene sequence: CDR1 MDHEN, CDR2 SYDVKM. This CDR3 reads CASSLYQGG.

The genes are TRBV5-5 and TRBJ1-2; 7 nucleotides align to TRBD1. The CDR3 spans 15 residues. Germline lookup yields CDR1 SGHKS and CDR2 YYEKEE (reference sequence). Trimming at V came to 4 bases and at J to 4 bases, leaving 10 bases not matched to a gene. The CDR3 sequence is CASSPRGGVSYGYTF. The CDR3 DNA sequence: TGTGCCAGCAGCCCGCGAGGGGGCGTCAGCTATGGCTACACCTTC.

This clonotype was seen a handful of times. V and J are TRBV24-1 and TRBJ2-2; 8 bases agree with TRBD1. The CDR3 loop spans 15 amino acids. Per germline, CDR1 KGHDR and CDR2 SFDVKD. The V segment lost 9 bases and the J segment 1 base; nucleotides outside the gene matches: 6. The CDR3 spells CATRPGTGNTGELFF. The CDR3 region has the DNA TGTGCCACCCGTCCCGGGACAGGGAACACCGGGGAGCTGTTTTTT.

This chain connects TRBV7-9 to TRBJ1-4; TRBD1 is a possible D gene (6 bases). Germline values: CDR1 SEHNR, CDR2 FQNEAQ (reference sequence). V shed 7 bases and J shed 0 bases, with 15 bases lying between them. The CDR3 sequence is 16 residues long. This CDR3 reads CASTQRGASTNEKLFF. For the CDR3, the DNA is TGTGCCAGCACCCAAAGGGGGGCATCAACTAATGAAAAACTGTTTTTT.

The chain links TRBV12-3 or TRBV12-4 to TRBJ2-2; D gene uncertain. V dropped 6 bases and J dropped 3 bases, with 11 bases sitting between them. The CDR3 contains 14 residues. CDR3 amino acids: CASRPPSDTGELFF. In DNA form, the CDR3 reads TGTGCCAGCAGGCCCCCCAGCGACACCGGGGAGCTGTTTTTT.

The chain uses TRBV3-1 and TRBJ2-5; 7 bases are a match to TRBD2. This CDR3 has 14 amino acids. Germline loops: CDR1 LGHDT, CDR2 YNNKEL (reference sequence). After removal of 5 bases from V and 4 bases from J, the junction contained 7 bases not matched to a gene. The CDR3 nucleotides are TGTGCCAGCAGCGCCGGACTAGGAAGAGAGACCCAGTACTTC. It codes for CASSAGLGRETQYF.

This clonotype was observed at least ten times. V usage is TRBV12-5 and J usage is TRBJ2-5, with 9 nucleotides matching TRBD1. Germline values: CDR1 LGHNT, CDR2 FRNRAP. This CDR3 is built from 14 residues. V trimming: 5 bases; J trimming: 3 bases; junction bases outside the gene matches: 4. The chain's CDR3 is CASGPRTGEETQYF. The CDR3 DNA reads as TGTGCTAGTGGTCCGCGGACAGGGGAAGAGACCCAGTACTTC.